These 32 T cell receptor beta chains share one sample of origin, sequenced in a study of radiation and T cells in renal cell carcinoma (dated by TCRdb to the early 2020s). The method was the immunoSEQ multiplex PCR assay. TCRdb's version of the immuneACCESS table is confined to in-frame rearrangements and falls short of the full clone set. An unresolved V gene accounts for under half of the shortfall where checked; the remainder is of unknown origin. The sample table contains more than 100,000 clones; only one count was recorded for around 90% of them. The ten largest account for 5.5% to 6.5% of the sample. The sample's time point label is to be understood as: blood 2 weeks post-SBRT. Read against the paper, the sample's treatment or condition label means: 15 Gy SBRT to primary tumor, nephrectomy 4 weeks later. Source: blood, taken from a patient whose treatment included radiotherapy and nephrectomy. The receptors derive from a woman aged 65 to 85 with renal cell carcinoma.

This clone was detected only once. This may come from a read error, since a much larger clone is one base off. In DNA, the CDR3 is TGTGCCAGCGGTGGCCGGGACGGAAAAGCTTTCTTT. Amino acid sequence: CASGGRDGKAFF. This chain links TRBV6-6 with TRBJ1-1; tentatively, D is TRBD1 (5 bases). Germline values: CDR1 MNHNY, CDR2 SVGAGI (reference sequence). The CDR3 runs 12 residues. V was cut by 8 bases and J by 9 bases, with 16 bases left in between.

The chain has TRBV7-2 and TRBJ2-7; TRBD2 agrees at 8 bases. The CDR3 sequence is 14 residues long. Germline CDR1 and CDR2: SGHTA and FQGNSA. The J segment lost 4 bases and the V segment lost 5 bases, leaving 7 bases of the junction unmatched. The CDR3: CASSPTGTSYEQYF. In nucleotides, the CDR3 is TGTGCCAGCAGCCCCACCGGGACTAGTTACGAGCAGTACTTC. The complete variable domain, with remaining parts taken from reference TRBV7-2 and TRBJ2-7, reads GAGVSQSPSNKVTEKGKDVELRCDPISGHTALYWYRQSLGQGLEFLIYFQGNSAPDKSGLPSDRFSAERTGGSVSTLTIQRTQQEDSAVYLCASSPTGTSYEQYFGPGTRLTVT.

The chain recombines TRBV6-1 with TRBJ1-2, with no clear D. This CDR3 region has 16 residues. CDR1 and CDR2 from the germline V gene are MNHNS and SASEGT. Trimming cost V 0 bases and J 4 bases, with 15 bases left between them. As DNA, the CDR3 is TGTGCCAGCAGTGAAGCGCGTACGGTCCCCAGCTATGGCTACACCTTC. Translated: CASSEARTVPSYGYTF.

To note about this clone: Germline and junction disagree at one end, which may indicate a read error. J is TRBJ2-7 and V is TRBV7-9, with D perhaps TRBD2 (5 bases). The germline V gene encodes CDR1 SEHNR and CDR2 FQNEAQ (reference sequence). The CDR3 consists of 13 residues. The CDR3 sequence: CASSQVITGEQYF. The CDR3 DNA is TGCGCCAGCAGCCAAGTAATTACGGGGGAGCAGTACTTC.

The rearrangement joins TRBV6-6 to TRBJ1-4, with 7 bases fitting TRBD1. Losses at the gene ends were 2 bases for V and 4 bases for J; bases not matched to a gene: 4. The CDR3 sequence is 15 residues long. CDR1 and CDR2 (germline): MNHNY, SVGAGI (reference sequence). CDR3 protein: CASSYLGTVNEKLFF. In nucleotides, the CDR3 is TGTGCCAGCAGTTACCTGGGGACAGTTAATGAAAAACTGTTTTTT.

V gene TRBV4-3 combines with J gene TRBJ2-1, with 11 nucleotides matching TRBD1. Germline CDR1 LGHNA, CDR2 YSLEER. The CDR3 sequence is 15 residues long. Trimming cost V 0 bases and J 15 bases; bases outside gene matches: 10. This chain's CDR3 is CASSQDLRGGTGGFF. In DNA form, the CDR3 reads TGCGCCAGCAGCCAAGATTTGAGGGGAGGGACAGGGGGGTTCTTC.

This clone has just one count. The V call is TRBV9, the J call TRBJ2-3; 10 bases map to TRBD1. Per germline, CDR1 SGDLS and CDR2 YYNGEE. CDR3 size: 16 residues. V shed 3 bases and J 3 bases; nucleotides not matched to a gene: 7. The CDR3 loop is CASSARQGAGTDTQYF. The CDR3 DNA reads as TGTGCCAGCAGCGCACGACAGGGGGCCGGGACAGATACGCAGTATTTT.

This clone showed up just once. The V call is TRBV5-1, the J call TRBJ2-1; tentative D call: TRBD1 (5 bases). In germline, CDR1 is SGHRS, CDR2 YFSETQ. The CDR3 is 16 amino acids. Trimming left V 0 bases short and J 5 bases short, with 15 bases between. CDR3 nucleotide sequence: TGCGCCAGCAGCTTGGGAGTCCCAGGGCCACACAATGAGCAGTTCTTC. Its translation is CASSLGVPGPHNEQFF.

V gene TRBV4-1 combines with J gene TRBJ2-3, with D possibly matching TRBD2 (6 bases). This CDR3 comprises 15 residues. With 3 bases removed from V and 2 bases from J, the gap between germline ends came to 12 bases. Germline V gene sequence: CDR1 MGHRA, CDR2 YSYEKL. CDR3 in amino acids: CASSHGTQTTDTQYF. DNA for the CDR3: TGCGCCAGCAGCCACGGGACTCAAACCACAGATACGCAGTATTTT.

This clone was picked up one time. The CDR3 sequence is CASSIGTPSGDTQYF. The CDR3 nucleotides are TGTGCCAGTAGTATAGGGACGCCCTCGGGGGATACGCAGTATTTT. The V and J genes are TRBV19 and TRBJ2-3; weak D call: TRBD2 (5 bases). Trimming left V 1 base short and J 6 bases short, with 14 bases between. The CDR3 spans 15 residues. Germline V gene data show CDR1 as LNHDA and CDR2 as SQIVND (reference sequence).

The chain links TRBV4-1 to TRBJ2-3; no clear D. The CDR3 spans 14 residues. Germline assignment: CDR1 MGHRA and CDR2 YSYEKL. V shed 4 bases and J shed 3 bases, with 11 bases lying between them. In nucleotides, the CDR3 is TGCGCCAGCAGCCGGAACAGCAATACAGATACGCAGTATTTT. Residues: CASSRNSNTDTQYF.

CDR3 in amino acids: CSVTGAQETQYF. DNA of the CDR3: TGCAGCGTTACGGGAGCGCAAGAGACCCAGTACTTC. The rearrangement links TRBV29-1 to TRBJ2-5; a possible D gene is TRBD2 (6 bases). Germline V gene sequence: CDR1 SQVTM, CDR2 ANQGSEA. Trimming cost V 5 bases and J 2 bases, with 9 bases left between them. This CDR3 comprises 12 residues.

The chain is built from TRBV27 and TRBJ1-2; D is ambiguous. Germline loops: CDR1 MNHEY, CDR2 SMNVEV (reference sequence). V lost 0 bases to trimming and J lost 1 base, with 24 bases between them. The CDR3 contains 20 residues. CDR3 in amino acids: CASSLSYLFRIGRVNYGYTF. CDR3 in DNA: TGTGCCAGCAGTTTATCTTATTTGTTTCGGATAGGTAGGGTTAACTATGGCTACACCTTC.

The chain recombines TRBV7-2 with TRBJ2-3, with unresolved D. CDR1 is SGHTA and CDR2 is FQGNSA in the germline V gene. V was cut by 0 bases and J by 8 bases, with 9 bases left in between. The CDR3 loop spans 13 amino acids. The CDR3 region has the DNA TGTGCCAGCAGCTTAGCTCAAAGCAGTACGCAGTATTTT. Translated: CASSLAQSSTQYF.

The rearrangement joins TRBV29-1 to TRBJ2-1; D is possibly TRBD1 (7 bases). CDR3 length equals 14 residues. CDR1 is SQVTM and CDR2 is ANQGSEA in the germline V gene. V was trimmed by 8 bases and J by 1 base, leaving 15 bases between them. The DNA for the CDR3 is TGCAGCTCTGTGGCAGGGGGGTCCTACAATGAGCAGTTCTTC. As protein: CSSVAGGSYNEQFF.

The chain recombines TRBV18 with TRBJ1-6; 11 nucleotides match TRBD1. J was trimmed by 14 bases and V by 8 bases; bases with no gene match: 8. The CDR3 spans 13 residues. CDR1 and CDR2 from the germline V gene are KGHSH and LQKENI. The CDR3 loop is CASRGQGEFTLHF. The CDR3 bases are TGTGCCAGCCGGGGACAGGGGGAATTCACCCTCCACTTT.

The chain uses TRBV4-3 and TRBJ2-2; D ambiguous. The germline V gene encodes CDR1 LGHNA and CDR2 YSLEER. There are 14 residues in the CDR3. Trimming shortened V by 1 base and J by 5 bases, and 8 bases separated the two germline ends. The CDR3 region is CASSQVDGTGELFF. The CDR3 DNA reads TGCGCCAGCAGCCAAGTCGATGGAACCGGGGAGCTGTTTTTT.

This chain connects TRBV5-1 to TRBJ2-5, with D possibly being TRBD2 (6 bases). The length of the CDR3 is 12 residues. The V gene lost 4 bases and the J gene lost 5 bases, with 9 bases spanning the gap. CDR1 is SGHRS, CDR2 YFSETQ, per germline. The CDR3 DNA follows: TGCGCCAGCAGCGGGACTTGGGAGACCCAGTACTTC. Residues: CASSGTWETQYF.

In this sample, this clone turned up once. In DNA, the CDR3 is TGTGCCAGCTCACCACAGGGGCGCCACATGAACACTGAAGCTTTCTTT. Translating gives CASSPQGRHMNTEAFF. This rearrangement joins TRBV18 to TRBJ1-1; a possible D gene is TRBD1 (5 bases). Trimming stripped 1 base from V and 0 bases from J, with 12 bases between. The germline V gene has CDR1 KGHSH and CDR2 LQKENI. CDR3 length equals 16 residues.

The rearrangement links TRBV6-1 to TRBJ1-4; the D is unclear. The CDR3 runs to 15 residues. Looked up from germline, CDR1 is MNHNS and CDR2 is SASEGT. V was cut by 3 bases and J by 2 bases, with 10 bases left in between. CDR3 bases: TGTGCCAGCAGTGATCTTCCGGACACTAATGAAAAACTGTTTTTT. Translated: CASSDLPDTNEKLFF.

The J gene is TRBJ2-4, the V gene TRBV7-2; possibly TRBD1 for D (6 bases). Trimming cost V 1 base and J 6 bases, with 7 bases left between them. Germline V gene data show CDR1 as SGHTA and CDR2 as FQGNSA. CDR3 size: 13 residues. Here the CDR3 DNA reads TGTGCCAGCAGCTTAGGGGACACAAACATTCAGTACTTC. Translating it yields CASSLGDTNIQYF.

The chain combines TRBV19 with TRBJ2-5; 12 bases align to TRBD1. The J segment lost 4 bases and the V segment lost 3 bases, leaving 3 bases of the junction unmatched. CDR1 LNHDA and CDR2 SQIVND come from the germline V gene (reference sequence). The length of the CDR3 is 15 residues. The CDR3 region is CASSIRDRGRETQYF. The CDR3 DNA is TGTGCCAGTAGTATCCGGGACAGGGGGCGAGAGACCCAGTACTTC.

This rearrangement joins TRBV4-1 to TRBJ2-1; 7 positions match TRBD2. The CDR3 covers 17 residues. After removal of 0 bases from V and 0 bases from J, the junction contained 5 bases not matched to a gene. CDR1 is MGHRA, CDR2 YSYEKL, per germline. DNA for the CDR3: TGCGCCAGCAGCCAAGAGTCCGGGAGGAACTCCTACAATGAGCAGTTCTTC. It encodes CASSQESGRNSYNEQFF.

This clone was counted once. J is TRBJ1-4 and V is TRBV6-5; perhaps TRBD1 as D (5 bases). The germline gives CDR1 MNHEY, CDR2 SVGAGI. Trimming removed 2 bases at V and 11 bases at J, with 12 bases between. The CDR3 covers 13 residues. The CDR3 reads CASSYDFSGKLFF. The CDR3 DNA reads as TGTGCCAGCAGTTACGATTTCTCAGGGAAACTGTTTTTT.

Comment on this clone: A much larger clone differs from this one at a single base, so this may be a read error. This chain joins TRBV7-9 and TRBJ2-7, with unresolved D. This CDR3 region has 12 residues. The V end lost 1 base, the J end lost 3 bases, and 4 bases lay between the germline ends. Germline assignment: CDR1 SEHNR and CDR2 FQNEAQ (reference sequence). CDR3 in DNA: TGTGCCAGCAGCTTAGTTCGCTACGAGCAGTACTTC. This sequence encodes CASSLVRYEQYF.

The chain carries TRBV27 and TRBJ2-7; no clear D. The CDR3 totals 9 residues. The V gene's germline CDR1 is MNHEY and CDR2 SMNVEV (reference sequence). The ends were cut back, 9 bases at V and 2 bases at J, with 2 bases in the middle. The CDR3 sequence is CASAYEQYF. DNA of the CDR3: TGTGCCAGTGCCTACGAGCAGTACTTC.

This clone occurred once. The V and J genes are TRBV13 and TRBJ2-1, with D perhaps matching TRBD1 (6 bases). CDR1 PRHDT and CDR2 FYEKMQ come from the germline V gene (reference sequence). The CDR3 has 15 amino acids. Trimming removed 2 bases from V and 2 bases from J, with 10 bases in between. CDR3 residues: CASSLRGTTYNEQFF. CDR3 in DNA: TGTGCCAGCAGCTTAAGAGGGACAACCTACAATGAGCAGTTCTTC.

This sequence joins TRBV30 and TRBJ1-4; 7 bases fit TRBD1. The CDR3 is 15 residues long. The ends lost 0 bases at V and 3 bases at J; junction bases unmatched: 4. Germline values: CDR1 GTSNPN, CDR2 SVGIG (reference sequence). The CDR3 nucleotides are TGTGCCTGGAGTGTACCAGGGGGTTCTAATGAAAAACTGTTTTTT. It specifies CAWSVPGGSNEKLFF.

The chain joins TRBV5-1 to TRBJ2-7, with 8 bases matching TRBD2. The V gene's germline CDR1 is SGHRS and CDR2 YFSETQ. With 4 bases clipped from V and 3 bases from J, the junction kept 6 bases outside the gene matches. The CDR3 is made up of 14 amino acids. This CDR3 reads CASSGIGGDYEQYF. The DNA for the CDR3 is TGCGCCAGCAGCGGAATCGGGGGGGACTACGAGCAGTACTTC.

V usage is TRBV5-1 and J usage is TRBJ2-5; 7 nucleotides align to TRBD1. With V trimmed by 4 bases and J by 0 bases, 3 bases remained unmatched. This CDR3 has 14 residues. The germline V gene encodes CDR1 SGHRS and CDR2 YFSETQ. The CDR3 region is CASSEGQNQETQYF. For the CDR3, the DNA is TGCGCCAGCAGCGAGGGACAGAACCAAGAGACCCAGTACTTC.

The rearrangement joins TRBV6-5 to TRBJ2-1; D may be TRBD1 (8 bases). The CDR3 sequence is 15 residues long. V was clipped by 5 bases and J by 5 bases, with 16 bases between them. Per germline, CDR1 MNHEY and CDR2 SVGAGI. The CDR3 sequence: CASSGTGGVNNEQFF. CDR3 in DNA: TGTGCCAGCAGTGGAACAGGGGGGGTCAACAATGAGCAGTTCTTC.

The chain couples TRBV7-2 to TRBJ2-5; no clear D. The CDR3 contains 15 residues. Per germline, CDR1 SGHTA and CDR2 FQGNSA. V was shortened by 0 bases and J by 1 base, with 9 bases between the two germline ends. The CDR3 bases are TGTGCCAGCAGCTTAGCTCGTGGAGTCCAAGAGACCCAGTACTTC. Its protein product is CASSLARGVQETQYF.